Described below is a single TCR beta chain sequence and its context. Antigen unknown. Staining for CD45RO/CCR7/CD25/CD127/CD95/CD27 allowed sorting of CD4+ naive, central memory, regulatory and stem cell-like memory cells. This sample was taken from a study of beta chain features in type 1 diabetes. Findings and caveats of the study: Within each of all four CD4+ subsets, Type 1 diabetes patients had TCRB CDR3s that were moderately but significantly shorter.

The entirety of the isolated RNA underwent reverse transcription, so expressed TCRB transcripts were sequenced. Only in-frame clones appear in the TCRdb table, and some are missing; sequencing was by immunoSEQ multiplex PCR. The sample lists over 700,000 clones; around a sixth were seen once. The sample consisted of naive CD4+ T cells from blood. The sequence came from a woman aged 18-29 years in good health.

CDR3 sequence (DNA): TGCGCCAGCAGCCAAGAAGGGGTTATCAGCGATGCTAGCACAGATACGCAGTATTTT. Residues: CASSQEGVISDASTDTQYF. The chain recombines TRBV4-1 with TRBJ2-3, with a weak D call TRBD1 (5 bases). V was shortened by 0 bases and J by 0 bases, with 19 bases between the two germline ends. There are 19 residues in the CDR3. CDR1 and CDR2 (germline): MGHRA, YSYEKL.